The next 13 T cell receptor beta chains were all read from a single sample in a study of T cells after yellow fever vaccination. TCRdb reprocessed the 5' RACE reads via MiXCR and lists one record per CDR3 protein. The sample lists about 250,000 distinct CDR3 sequences, roughly 4% seen once, with around 19% in the top ten. The sample consisted of PBMCs, taken 15 days after the yellow fever booster vaccination. These receptor sequences come from a man between 18 and 35 years old who received the YFV17D yellow fever vaccine.

The chain employs TRBV18 and TRBJ1-2; 10 bases map to TRBD1. Germline V gene data show CDR1 as KGHSH and CDR2 as LQKENI. J was trimmed by 3 bases and V by 3 bases; bases with no gene match: 4. The CDR3 loop spans 15 amino acids. Here the CDR3 DNA reads TGTGCCAGCTCACCTGACAGGGGGCTTGACTATGGCTACACCTTC. It codes for CASSPDRGLDYGYTF.

The sample holds many counts of this clonotype. CDR3 sequence reads: CASRPGLMSSYEQYV. The DNA of the CDR3 is TGCGCCAGCAGGCCGGGACTCATGAGCTCCTACGAGCAGTACGTC. V is TRBV10-2 and J is TRBJ2-7, with D tentatively TRBD2 (6 bases). The CDR3 is 15 residues long. V was trimmed by 6 bases and J by 0 bases, leaving 15 bases between them. Germline assignment: CDR1 WSHSY and CDR2 SAAADI.

This clonotype was picked up many times. DNA of the CDR3: TGTGCCAGCAGTTTAATGGGTCCGTGGAGTCGTGACAGGGGCTACGAGCAGTACTTC. It translates to CASSLMGPWSRDRGYEQYF. The chain joins TRBV27 to TRBJ2-7, with 8 bases that match TRBD1. Germline V gives CDR1 MNHEY, CDR2 SMNVEV (reference sequence). The CDR3 sequence is 19 residues long. Unmatched junction bases numbered 18, after V lost 2 bases and J lost 3 bases.

This clonotype was detected ten times or more. This chain joins TRBV10-3 and TRBJ2-3, with a possible D match to TRBD2 (5 bases). This CDR3 region has 16 residues. Germline CDR1 reads ENHRY; CDR2 reads SYGVKD. V was pared by 4 bases and J by 2 bases, with 16 bases between. The CDR3 DNA is TGTGCCATCAGTGCTTCTTCCCGCGGGTTCACAGATACGCAGTATTTT. Its protein product is CAISASSRGFTDTQYF.

This clonotype was seen many times. This chain links TRBV4-3 with TRBJ2-3; the match to TRBD2 covers 8 bases. The V gene end was trimmed by 2 bases and the J gene end by 5 bases; junction bases not matched to a gene: 0. Per germline, CDR1 LGHNA and CDR2 YSLEER. The CDR3 runs 13 residues. CDR3 nucleotide sequence: TGCGCCAGCAGCCAAACTAGCGGAGATACGCAGTATTTT. Amino acid sequence: CASSQTSGDTQYF.

In its sample, this clonotype was seen many times. V is TRBV5-1 and J is TRBJ2-2; no clear D gene. Trimming stripped 3 bases from V and 0 bases from J, with 9 bases between. Looked up from germline, CDR1 is SGHRS and CDR2 is YFSETQ. CDR3 length: 15 residues. CDR3 protein: CASSSSGPNTGELFF. The CDR3 DNA follows: TGCGCCAGCAGCTCATCAGGACCGAACACCGGGGAGCTGTTTTTT. Drawing the rest from reference TRBV5-1 and TRBJ2-2, the complete variable domain is KAGVTQTPRYLIKTRGQQVTLSCSPISGHRSVSWYQQTPGQGLQFLFEYFSETQRNKGNFPGRFSGRQFSNSRSEMNVSTLELGDSALYLCASSSSGPNTGELFFGEGSRLTVL.

In this sample, this clonotype turned up many times. The chain carries TRBV3-1 and TRBJ2-3; 13 bases align to TRBD2. V gave up 4 bases and J gave up 0 bases; unmatched junction bases: 7. Germline CDR1 and CDR2: LGHDT and YNNKEL (reference sequence). This CDR3 region has 18 residues. The CDR3 coding sequence is TGTGCCAGCAGCCGACTGTGGACTAGCGGGGGCAGCACAGATACGCAGTATTTT. It translates to CASSRLWTSGGSTDTQYF.

The chain is built from TRBV24-1 and TRBJ1-4; D might be TRBD1 (5 bases). V was clipped by 4 bases and J by 8 bases, with 13 bases between them. Germline assignment: CDR1 KGHDR and CDR2 SFDVKD. CDR3 length: 14 amino acids. CDR3 DNA: TGTGCCACCAGTGAAGCGGGGCCTCGGGAAAAACTGTTTTTT. This translates into CATSEAGPREKLFF.

The table lists this clonotype with many counts. This chain joins TRBV9 and TRBJ2-3, with TRBD2 matching 11 bases. In germline, CDR1 is SGDLS, CDR2 YYNGEE. This CDR3 contains 15 residues. The V and J ends lost 2 bases and 4 bases, in that order; junction bases with no gene match: 3. CDR3 sequence (DNA): TGTGCCAGCAGCGTTAGCGGGGGGGCCCCAGATACGCAGTATTTT. Translated, it gives CASSVSGGAPDTQYF.

This clonotype was found many times. This CDR3 reads CASSPTTIVVLEAFF. CDR3 DNA sequence: TGTGCCAGCAGTCCTACCACCATAGTTGTACTCGAAGCTTTCTTT. This chain connects TRBV28 to TRBJ1-1, with no clear D. The germline V gene has CDR1 MDHEN and CDR2 SYDVKM. The CDR3 is made up of 15 amino acids. V was cut by 5 bases and J by 8 bases, with 21 bases left in between.

This clonotype was counted ten times or more. The chain uses TRBV4-1 and TRBJ1-5; maybe TRBD1 (6 bases). V lost 0 bases to trimming and J lost 3 bases, with 12 bases between them. Looked up from germline, CDR1 is MGHRA and CDR2 is YSYEKL. This CDR3 spans 16 amino acids. The CDR3 DNA is TGCGCCAGCAGCCAAGACCAGGGGTTTTTCAATCAGCCCCAGCATTTT. Translating gives CASSQDQGFFNQPQHF.

This clonotype was seen ten or more times. The rearrangement links TRBV15 to TRBJ2-1; possibly TRBD2 for D (5 bases). From germline, CDR1 is LNHNV and CDR2 YYDKDF (reference sequence). The CDR3 is 14 residues long. The ends were cut back, 0 bases at V and 10 bases at J, with 13 bases in the middle. The CDR3 DNA follows: TGTGCCACCAGCAGAGATCAGTTCCCGGGGGAGCAGTTCTTC. Residues: CATSRDQFPGEQFF.

This clonotype has a count of ten or more. V is TRBV19 and J is TRBJ1-6; maybe TRBD1 (5 bases). V lost 7 bases and J 7 bases, leaving 14 bases between the germline ends. CDR1 is LNHDA, CDR2 SQIVND, per germline (reference sequence). The CDR3 covers 14 residues. The DNA of the CDR3 is TGTGCCAGTATGGGGGGAGTCGGGAATTCACCCCTCCACTTT. Translating it yields CASMGGVGNSPLHF.